The subject of this entry is one T cell receptor beta chain. This entry belongs to a study of blood T cell repertoires in COVID-19. Looking at the study overall: T cells, B-cell-depleted T cells, or PBMCs provided the cDNA or gDNA that served as material.

Data came from immunoSEQ multiplex PCR; TCRdb stores just in-frame clones and leaves some out. The sample lists 70,000 or so clones, roughly 90% occurring once. The sequence derives from a man in his forties or fifties with acute or convalescent COVID-19. Specimen: peripheral blood.

CDR3 region: CASSRQSSYNEQFF. In DNA form, the CDR3 reads TGTGCCAGTAGCCGACAGAGCTCCTACAATGAGCAGTTCTTC. This rearrangement joins TRBV19 to TRBJ2-1; D possibly corresponds to TRBD1 (5 bases). The ends were cut back, 6 bases at V and 0 bases at J, with 9 bases in the middle. Germline-derived CDR1 and CDR2 are LNHDA and SQIVND (reference sequence). The CDR3 spans 14 residues.